This entry describes one T cell receptor (beta chain). Its antigen is still unknown. Qualities for individual bases were not recorded, and no much larger clone is one base off. The data originate from a study of CD8 T cells in ankylosing spondylitis (TCRdb year 2017). As for the study more broadly: T cell receptor beta repertoires were profiled in healthy donors and ankylosing spondylitis patients so that disease-linked TCR variants could be found. Peripheral blood was sampled, and synovial fluid was also collected from ankylosing spondylitis patients. In total, the full study cohort was made up of 110 or so healthy donors and 25 or so ankylosing spondylitis patients.

The CDR3 starts with the cysteine, ends with the phenylalanine, and has 14 residues. Just the 42-base CDR3 DNA is kept, in frame starting at base 1. From the germline V gene, CDR1 is MDHEN and CDR2 is SYDVKM. The germline V end is reduced by 6 bases and the J end by 1 base; junction bases left unmatched: 3. The run used an Illumina HiSeq 2500. Quantitative 5'-RACE with molecular barcodes was used to prepare TCR beta libraries. From the authors' description of their analysis: A new computational method, built on a probabilistic model of VDJ rearrangement, was used to identify disease-linked TCR variants. TCRdb applied fastp at Q25 and MiXCR to the public reads, then kept only in-frame beta chains. All rows with the same CDR3 protein become a single entry with the most common DNA and genes. The V and J calls follow TCRdb's processing rather than the paper's. The sample table shows about 450,000 distinct CDR3 sequences, and roughly 25% are seen once. The ten largest clones capture 0.89% of the sample.

General study outcomes and caveats: The disease-linked clones showed a CD8+ phenotype and occurred at relatively low frequencies in peripheral blood. Some motif variants had previously been reported in the synovial fluid and blood of reactive arthritis patients, which suggests shared mechanisms of disease initiation. A TCR beta motif of eight highly homologous amino acid variants appeared characteristic of blood from ankylosing spondylitis patients. The disease-linked clones were reported as significantly enriched in matched synovial fluid samples from ankylosing spondylitis patients.

Sequenced sample: blood, either unsorted or a sorted T cell fraction (not recorded which). The clonotype originates from a male donor with ankylosing spondylitis. The rearrangement combines TRBV28 with TRBJ1-3, and TRBD1 aligns with 7 junction nucleotides. CDR3 region: CASREQGSGNTIYF. The DNA reads as follows: TGTGCCAGCAGGGAACAGGGGTCTGGAAACACCATATATTTT. Here the CDR3 is joined to the reference TRBV28 and TRBJ1-3 genes, and the full variable domain is: DVKVTQSSRYLVKRTGEKVFLECVQDMDHENMFWYRQDPGLGLRLIYFSYDVKMKEKGDIPEGYSVSREKKERFSLILESASTNQTSMYLCASREQGSGNTIYFGEGSWLTVV.